These T cell receptor beta chains were read from a single sample in a study of shared clonotypes between healthy human individuals. Here immunoSEQ multiplex PCR was the method, and the copy in TCRdb shows in-frame clones only, minus some. The sample has about 450,000 clones; 79% are singletons. The specimen was PBMCs. Receptors originate from a woman between 35 and 50 years old in good health. Some clones in this sample may be carry-over from other donors' samples. Both conserved end residues are part of each CDR3. The order of the fields is J gene, V gene, clone size, D gene, CDR3 protein, CDR3 DNA. D genes are given only for firm matches. Size is omitted from some rows. Given values are once, few, many or a class for expanded clones.

TRBJ2-1	TRBV28	-	-	CASISLDRTYNEQFF	TGTGCCAGCATTTCCCTAGACAGGACCTACAATGAGCAGTTCTTC
TRBJ2-7	TRBV27	-	TRBD1	CASTPGQGSEQYF	TGTGCCAGCACCCCAGGACAGGGGAGCGAGCAGTACTTC
TRBJ2-1	TRBV7-3	-	TRBD2	CASSTGLYNEQFF	TGTGCCAGCAGCACGGGACTATACAATGAGCAGTTCTTC
TRBJ2-5	TRBV5-1	-	-	CASSLPGDGETQYF	TGCGCCAGCAGCTTACCAGGGGATGGGGAGACCCAGTACTTC
TRBJ2-3	TRBV19	-	TRBD2	CASSITLRETDTQYF	TGTGCCAGTAGTATCACACTGCGGGAGACAGATACGCAGTATTTT
TRBJ1-1	TRBV5-1	-	TRBD1	CASSPGTAWGTEAFF	TGCGCCAGCAGCCCCGGGACAGCCTGGGGCACTGAAGCTTTCTTT
TRBJ2-1	TRBV2	-	-	CASSPEASSYNEQFF	TGTGCCAGCAGCCCCGAGGCGAGCTCCTACAATGAGCAGTTCTTC
TRBJ1-4	TRBV4-1	-	TRBD1	CASSQGTGVWEKLFF	TGCGCCAGCAGCCAAGGAACAGGGGTGTGGGAAAAACTGTTTTTT
TRBJ1-3	TRBV7-9	many	-	CASSLGQGRGSGNTIYF	TGTGCCAGCAGCTTAGGTCAGGGACGCGGCTCTGGAAACACCATATATTTT
TRBJ2-7	TRBV7-8	-	TRBD2	CASSSLAGGPYEQYF	TGTGCCAGCAGCTCACTAGCGGGAGGGCCGTACGAGCAGTACTTC
TRBJ1-5	TRBV6-1	-	-	CASSPQVRQPQHF	TGTGCCAGCAGTCCACAGGTCCGTCAGCCCCAGCATTTT
TRBJ2-1	TRBV30	-	-	CAWSVLGGPYEQFF	TGTGCCTGGAGTGTACTTGGCGGGCCTTATGAGCAGTTCTTC
TRBJ1-4	TRBV10-3	-	TRBD1	CAISESAGTALGEKLFF	TGTGCCATCAGTGAGTCGGCCGGGACAGCCCTGGGGGAAAAACTGTTTTTT
TRBJ1-3	TRBV7-9	-	-	CASSLEGSGNTIYF	TGTGCCAGCAGCTTAGAAGGCTCTGGAAACACCATATATTTT
TRBJ1-2	TRBV29-1	-	TRBD1	CSVDRDPGYTF	TGCAGCGTAGACAGGGACCCTGGCTACACCTTC
TRBJ2-5	TRBV5-6	-	-	CASSVRAETQYF	TGTGCCAGCAGCGTCCGGGCAGAGACCCAGTACTTC
TRBJ2-5	TRBV6-5	-	-	CASSYGGQGETQYF	TGTGCCAGCAGTTACGGGGGGCAGGGTGAGACCCAGTACTTC
TRBJ2-2	TRBV7-3	-	-	CASSPLRLENTGELFF	TGTGCCAGCAGCCCCCTCCGACTAGAAAACACCGGGGAGCTGTTTTTT
TRBJ2-1	TRBV21-1	-	-	CASSGGGALYNEQFF	TGTGCCAGCTCGGGAGGGGGGGCCCTCTACAATGAGCAGTTCTTC
TRBJ2-2	TRBV25-1	-	-	CASSEQRVNTGELFF	TGTGCCAGCAGTGAACAGAGAGTAAACACCGGGGAGCTGTTTTTT
TRBJ2-7	TRBV10-3	few	TRBD1	CAISEAQGAGYEQYF	TGTGCCATCAGTGAGGCCCAGGGGGCAGGCTACGAGCAGTACTTC
TRBJ1-2	TRBV28	-	TRBD1	CASRETRTGGNGYTF	TGTGCCAGCAGGGAAACACGGACAGGGGGCAATGGCTACACCTTC
TRBJ2-5	TRBV7-2	-	TRBD2	CASSLASGSQETQYF	TGTGCCAGCAGCTTGGCTAGCGGGTCCCAAGAGACCCAGTACTTC
TRBJ2-1	TRBV5-4	-	TRBD2	CASSLLAGVVNEQFF	TGTGCCAGCAGCTTACTAGCGGGAGTAGTAAATGAGCAGTTCTTC
TRBJ2-2	TRBV28	-	TRBD1	CASSSGQYTGELFF	TGTGCCAGCAGTTCGGGACAGTACACCGGGGAGCTGTTTTTT
TRBJ2-3	TRBV2	-	TRBD1	CASSASGTGPDTQYF	TGTGCCAGCAGTGCCTCCGGGACAGGGCCAGATACGCAGTATTTT